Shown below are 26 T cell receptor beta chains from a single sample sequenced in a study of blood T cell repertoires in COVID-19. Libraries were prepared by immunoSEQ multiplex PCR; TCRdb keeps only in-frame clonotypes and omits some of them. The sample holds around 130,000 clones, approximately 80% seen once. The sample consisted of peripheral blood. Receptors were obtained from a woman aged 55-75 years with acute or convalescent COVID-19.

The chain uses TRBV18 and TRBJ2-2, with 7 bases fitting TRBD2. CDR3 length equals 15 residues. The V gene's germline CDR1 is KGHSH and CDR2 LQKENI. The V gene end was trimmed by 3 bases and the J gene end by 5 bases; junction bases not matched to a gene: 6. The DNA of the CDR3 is TGTGCCAGCTCACCGCTCGGGGGGAGAACCGGGGAGCTGTTTTTT. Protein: CASSPLGGRTGELFF.

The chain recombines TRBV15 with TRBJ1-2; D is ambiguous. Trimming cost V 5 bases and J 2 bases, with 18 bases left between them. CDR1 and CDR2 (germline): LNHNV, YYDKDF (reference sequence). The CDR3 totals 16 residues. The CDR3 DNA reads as TGTGCCACCAGCGGGTGGGCAGAATATTACAACTATGGCTACACCTTC. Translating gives CATSGWAEYYNYGYTF. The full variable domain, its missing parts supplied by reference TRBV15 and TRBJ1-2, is DAMVIQNPRYQVTQFGKPVTLSCSQTLNHNVMYWYQQKSSQAPKLLFHYYDKDFNNEADTPDNFQSRRPNTSFCFLDIRSPGLGDTAMYLCATSGWAEYYNYGYTFGSGTRLTVV.

The CDR3 DNA reads TGCAGCGTGGATAAATGGGGGGGAGACAAAAACATTCAGTACTTC. This translates into CSVDKWGGDKNIQYF. The V gene is TRBV29-1, the J gene TRBJ2-4; 7 bases are a match to TRBD2. V was pared by 6 bases and J by 3 bases, with 11 bases of the junction left unmatched. CDR1 SQVTM and CDR2 ANQGSEA come from the germline V gene. This CDR3 comprises 15 residues.

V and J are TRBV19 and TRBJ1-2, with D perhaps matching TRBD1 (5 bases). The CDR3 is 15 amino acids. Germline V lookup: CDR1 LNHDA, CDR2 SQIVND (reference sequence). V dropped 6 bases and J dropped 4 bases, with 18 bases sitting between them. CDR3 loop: CASSGFSGYLYGYTF. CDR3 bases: TGTGCCAGTAGCGGATTCTCAGGGTATCTCTATGGCTACACCTTC.

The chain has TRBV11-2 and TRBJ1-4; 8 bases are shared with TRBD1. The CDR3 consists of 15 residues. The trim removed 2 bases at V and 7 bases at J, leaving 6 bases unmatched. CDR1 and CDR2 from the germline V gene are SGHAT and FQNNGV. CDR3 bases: TGTGCCAGCAGCTTAAGACAGGGGAAAGGTGAAAAACTGTTTTTT. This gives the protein CASSLRQGKGEKLFF.

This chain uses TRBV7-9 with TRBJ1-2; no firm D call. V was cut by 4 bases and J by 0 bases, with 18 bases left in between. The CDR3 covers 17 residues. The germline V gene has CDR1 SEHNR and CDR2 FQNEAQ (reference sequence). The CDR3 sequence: CASSSQADLFSNYGYTF. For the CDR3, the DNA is TGTGCCAGCAGCTCCCAAGCCGATCTATTCTCTAACTATGGCTACACCTTC.

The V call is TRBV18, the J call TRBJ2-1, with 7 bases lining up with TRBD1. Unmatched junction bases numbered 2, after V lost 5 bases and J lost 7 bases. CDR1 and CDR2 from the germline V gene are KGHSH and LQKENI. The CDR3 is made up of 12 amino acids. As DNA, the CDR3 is TGTGCCAGCTCAGTACAGGGGAATGAGCAGTTCTTC. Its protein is CASSVQGNEQFF.

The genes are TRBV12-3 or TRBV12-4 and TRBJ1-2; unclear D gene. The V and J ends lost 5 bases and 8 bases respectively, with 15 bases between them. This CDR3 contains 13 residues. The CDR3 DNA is TGTGCCAGCAGTCCGTCAGGCATTGGAGGCTACACCTTC. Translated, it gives CASSPSGIGGYTF.

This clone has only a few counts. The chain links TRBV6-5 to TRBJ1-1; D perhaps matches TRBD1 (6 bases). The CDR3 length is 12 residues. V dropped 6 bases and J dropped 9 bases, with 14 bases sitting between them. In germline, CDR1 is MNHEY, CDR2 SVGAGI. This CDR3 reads CASSRLRGKAFF. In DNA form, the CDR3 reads TGTGCCAGCAGCCGACTGAGGGGGAAAGCTTTCTTT.

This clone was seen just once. The CDR3 here is CASNVNRVLMNTEAFF. For the CDR3, the DNA is TGTGCCAGCAATGTTAACAGGGTACTCATGAACACTGAAGCTTTCTTT. The chain combines TRBV28 with TRBJ1-1; D possibly corresponds to TRBD1 (6 bases). V lost 7 bases, J lost 0 bases, and 18 bases lay in between. The CDR3 extends over 16 amino acids. From germline, CDR1 is MDHEN and CDR2 SYDVKM.

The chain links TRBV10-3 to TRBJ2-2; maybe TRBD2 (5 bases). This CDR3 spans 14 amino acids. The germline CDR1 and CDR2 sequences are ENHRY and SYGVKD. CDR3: CATNPGINTGELFF. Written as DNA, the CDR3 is TGTGCTACCAACCCGGGGATAAACACCGGGGAGCTGTTTTTT.

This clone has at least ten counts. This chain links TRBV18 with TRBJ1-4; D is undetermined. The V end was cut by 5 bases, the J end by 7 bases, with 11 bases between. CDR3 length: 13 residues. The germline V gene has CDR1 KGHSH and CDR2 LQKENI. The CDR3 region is CASSIRHGEKLFF. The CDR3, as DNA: TGTGCCAGCTCAATCAGACACGGTGAAAAACTGTTTTTT.

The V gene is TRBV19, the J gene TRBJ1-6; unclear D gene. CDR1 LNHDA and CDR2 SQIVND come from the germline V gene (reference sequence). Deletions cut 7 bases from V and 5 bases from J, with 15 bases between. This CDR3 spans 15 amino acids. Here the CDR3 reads CASNSDARNNSPLHF. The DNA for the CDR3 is TGTGCCAGTAATTCTGACGCCAGGAATAATTCACCCCTCCACTTT.

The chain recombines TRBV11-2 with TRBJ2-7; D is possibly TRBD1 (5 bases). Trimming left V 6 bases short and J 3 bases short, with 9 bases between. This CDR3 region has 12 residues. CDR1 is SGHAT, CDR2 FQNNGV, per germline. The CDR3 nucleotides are TGTGCCAGCAGACGCGACAGCTACGAGCAGTACTTC. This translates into CASRRDSYEQYF.

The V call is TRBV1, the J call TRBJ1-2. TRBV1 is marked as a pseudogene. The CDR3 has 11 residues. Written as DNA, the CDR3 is TGCACCAGCAGCCAAGTCGATGGCTACACCTTC. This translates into CTSSQVDGYTF.

The CDR3 protein is CASSVAGSYNEKLFF. CDR3 bases: TGTGCCAGCAGCGTAGCTGGGAGCTATAATGAAAAACTGTTTTTT. V usage is TRBV9 and J usage is TRBJ1-4; D unclear. V lost 0 bases, J lost 4 bases, and 10 bases lay in between. The CDR3 contains 15 residues. Germline V gene lookup returns CDR1 SGDLS and CDR2 YYNGEE.

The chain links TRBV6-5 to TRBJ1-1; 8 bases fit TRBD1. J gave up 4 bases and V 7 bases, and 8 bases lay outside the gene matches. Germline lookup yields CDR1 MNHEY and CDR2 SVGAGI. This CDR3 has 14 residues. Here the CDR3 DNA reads TGTGCCAGCACCCGGACAGGGAGTGGCACTGAAGCTTTCTTT. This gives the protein CASTRTGSGTEAFF.

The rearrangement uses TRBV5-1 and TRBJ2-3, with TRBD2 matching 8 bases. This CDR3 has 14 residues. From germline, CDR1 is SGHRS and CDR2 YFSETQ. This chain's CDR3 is CAASGGTSTDTQYF. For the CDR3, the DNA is TGCGCAGCGAGCGGGGGTACTAGCACAGATACGCAGTATTTT.

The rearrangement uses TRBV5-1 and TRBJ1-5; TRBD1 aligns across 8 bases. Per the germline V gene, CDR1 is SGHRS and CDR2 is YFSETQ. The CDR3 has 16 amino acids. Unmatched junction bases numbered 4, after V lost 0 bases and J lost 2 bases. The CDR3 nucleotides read TGCGCCAGCAGCTTGGTAGCAGGGGGCGGCAATCAGCCCCAGCATTTT. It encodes CASSLVAGGGNQPQHF.

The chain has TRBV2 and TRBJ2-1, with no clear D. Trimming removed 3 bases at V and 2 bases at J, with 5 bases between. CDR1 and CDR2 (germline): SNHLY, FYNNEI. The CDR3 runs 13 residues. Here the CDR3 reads CASSDTTYNEQFF. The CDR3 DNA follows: TGTGCCAGCAGTGATACTACCTACAATGAGCAGTTCTTC.

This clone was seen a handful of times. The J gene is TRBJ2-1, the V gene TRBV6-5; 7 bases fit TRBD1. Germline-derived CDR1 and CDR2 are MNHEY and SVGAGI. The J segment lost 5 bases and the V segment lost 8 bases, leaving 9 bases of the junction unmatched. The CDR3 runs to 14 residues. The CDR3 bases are TGTGCCAGCTCCTGGACAGGCCAAAACAATGAGCAGTTCTTC. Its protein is CASSWTGQNNEQFF.

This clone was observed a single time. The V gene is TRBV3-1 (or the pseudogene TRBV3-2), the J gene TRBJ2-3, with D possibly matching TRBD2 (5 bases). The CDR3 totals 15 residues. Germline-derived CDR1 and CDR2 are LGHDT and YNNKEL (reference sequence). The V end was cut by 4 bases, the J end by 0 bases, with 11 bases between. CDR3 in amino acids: CASSLGLFSTDTQYF. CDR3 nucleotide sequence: TGTGCCAGCAGCCTCGGACTGTTCAGCACAGATACGCAGTATTTT.

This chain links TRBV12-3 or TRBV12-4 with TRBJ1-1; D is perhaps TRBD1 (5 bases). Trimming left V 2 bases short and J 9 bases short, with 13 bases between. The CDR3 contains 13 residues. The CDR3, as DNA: TGTGCCAGCAGTTTATCCCGGGGGGTGAAAGCTTTCTTT. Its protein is CASSLSRGVKAFF.

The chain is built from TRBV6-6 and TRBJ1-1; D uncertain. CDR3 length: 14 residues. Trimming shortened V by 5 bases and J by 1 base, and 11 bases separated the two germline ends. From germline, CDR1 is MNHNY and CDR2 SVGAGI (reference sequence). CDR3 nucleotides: TGTGCCAGCAGTGTAACCGGCGGGAACACTGAAGCTTTCTTT. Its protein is CASSVTGGNTEAFF.

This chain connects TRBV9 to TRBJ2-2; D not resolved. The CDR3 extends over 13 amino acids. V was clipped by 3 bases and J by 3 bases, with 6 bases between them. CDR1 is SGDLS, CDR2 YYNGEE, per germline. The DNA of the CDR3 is TGTGCCAGCAGCGCGGGTTACACCGGGGAGCTGTTTTTT. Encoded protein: CASSAGYTGELFF.

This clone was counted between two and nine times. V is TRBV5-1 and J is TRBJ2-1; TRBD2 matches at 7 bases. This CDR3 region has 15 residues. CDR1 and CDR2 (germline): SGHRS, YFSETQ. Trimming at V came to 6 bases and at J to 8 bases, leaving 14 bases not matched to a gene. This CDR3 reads CASTLEQRGPYEQFF. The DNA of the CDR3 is TGCGCCAGCACGCTGGAGCAGCGGGGCCCCTATGAGCAGTTCTTC.